What follows are 21 T cell receptor beta chains derived from one specimen sequenced in a study of blood T cell repertoires in COVID-19. Using immunoSEQ multiplex PCR, the repertoire was profiled, and TCRdb retains in-frame clones only, with some absent. Among approximately 400,000 clones listed, roughly nine tenths were seen once. Sequencing was performed on peripheral blood. Every receptor here comes from a man in his forties with acute or convalescent COVID-19.

The chain employs TRBV12-5 and TRBJ1-1; no clear D. Trimming pared 3 bases from V and 3 bases from J, leaving 8 bases between. The V gene's germline CDR1 is LGHNT and CDR2 FRNRAP. The CDR3 loop spans 13 amino acids. The CDR3 DNA is TGTGCTAGTGGTTTTTCCGCGGACACTGAAGCTTTCTTT. This sequence encodes CASGFSADTEAFF.

The chain joins TRBV28 to TRBJ1-4, with 11 bases aligning to TRBD1. V shed 5 bases and J 3 bases; nucleotides not matched to a gene: 11. The CDR3 has 18 amino acids. Germline assignment: CDR1 MDHEN and CDR2 SYDVKM. Written as DNA, the CDR3 is TGTGCCAGCAGTCAAACCTGGACAGGGGGCGCGGCTAATGAAAAACTGTTTTTT. It is translated as CASSQTWTGGAANEKLFF.

The chain combines TRBV3-1 (or the pseudogene TRBV3-2) with TRBJ2-1; 8 bases are shared with TRBD2. The CDR3 sequence is 14 residues long. Germline V gives CDR1 LGHDT, CDR2 YNNKEL (reference sequence). J lost 6 bases, V lost 4 bases, and 5 bases had no gene match. The CDR3 protein is CASSRGGPANEQFF. The CDR3 coding sequence is TGTGCCAGCAGCCGCGGGGGGCCGGCCAATGAGCAGTTCTTC.

The chain uses TRBV30 and TRBJ1-6; perhaps TRBD1 as D (5 bases). This CDR3 is 14 amino acids long. Trimming cost V 3 bases and J 10 bases, with 16 bases left between them. The germline V gene has CDR1 GTSNPN and CDR2 SVGIG (reference sequence). DNA of the CDR3: TGTGCCTGGAGGGGGGAGGCCAGGGCCTCACCCCTCCACTTT. Translation: CAWRGEARASPLHF.

The V call is TRBV7-9, the J call TRBJ1-4; possibly TRBD1 for D (6 bases). CDR3 length equals 16 residues. V was cut by 5 bases and J by 0 bases, with 13 bases left in between. Germline assignment: CDR1 SEHNR and CDR2 FQNEAQ (reference sequence). CDR3 sequence: CASSPRDRSTNEKLFF. CDR3 sequence (DNA): TGTGCCAGCAGCCCGAGAGACAGGTCAACTAATGAAAAACTGTTTTTT. The variable domain in full, completed from reference TRBV7-9 and TRBJ1-4, reads DTGVSQNPRHKITKRGQNVTFRCDPISEHNRLYWYRQTLGQGPEFLTYFQNEAQLEKSRLLSDRFSAERPKGSFSTLEIQRTEQGDSAMYLCASSPRDRSTNEKLFFGSGTQLSVL.

This clone was detected only once. This chain links TRBV28 with TRBJ2-7; D might be TRBD2 (5 bases). The V end lost 5 bases, the J end lost 3 bases, and 14 bases lay between the germline ends. This CDR3 has 14 amino acids. CDR1 and CDR2 from the germline V gene are MDHEN and SYDVKM. CDR3 residues: CASSRTGINYEQYF. Here the CDR3 DNA reads TGTGCCAGCAGTCGGACGGGGATTAACTACGAGCAGTACTTC. Together with reference TRBV28 and TRBJ2-7, the CDR3 gives the full variable domain: DVKVTQSSRYLVKRTGEKVFLECVQDMDHENMFWYRQDPGLGLRLIYFSYDVKMKEKGDIPEGYSVSREKKERFSLILESASTNQTSMYLCASSRTGINYEQYFGPGTRLTVT.

Note on this clone: The same CDR3 can be traced to other DNA sequences in this sample. The J gene is TRBJ1-1, the V gene TRBV19, with a weak D call TRBD1 (5 bases). There are 13 residues in the CDR3. V lost 6 bases and J 5 bases, leaving 13 bases between the germline ends. Germline CDR1 and CDR2: LNHDA and SQIVND (reference sequence). CDR3 bases: TGTGCCAGTAGCCGCCAGGGTGGGACTGAAGCTTTCTTT. This codes for CASSRQGGTEAFF.

The count of this clone is one. The chain recombines TRBV5-1 with TRBJ2-1; no firm D call. The ends were cut back, 0 bases at V and 8 bases at J, with 9 bases in the middle. The CDR3 runs to 13 residues. Per germline, CDR1 SGHRS and CDR2 YFSETQ. The CDR3 protein is CASSLASLYEQFF. CDR3 DNA: TGCGCCAGCAGCTTGGCTAGTTTGTATGAGCAGTTCTTC.

The V gene is TRBV28, the J gene TRBJ2-7; TRBD1 aligns across 9 bases. The V and J ends lost 5 bases and 4 bases, in that order; junction bases with no gene match: 6. Germline V gene data show CDR1 as MDHEN and CDR2 as SYDVKM. The CDR3 runs to 14 residues. The DNA for the CDR3 is TGTGCCAGCAGTGCACCGGGACAGGGTTACGAGCAGTACTTC. It translates to CASSAPGQGYEQYF.

CDR3 loop: CSASSSGGAFYEQYF. Here the CDR3 DNA reads TGCAGTGCTAGTTCCAGCGGGGGGGCCTTTTACGAGCAGTACTTC. The chain links TRBV20-1 to TRBJ2-7; 10 bases match TRBD2. This CDR3 has 15 amino acids. With 3 bases clipped from V and 4 bases from J, the junction kept 9 bases outside the gene matches. Germline V gene lookup returns CDR1 DFQATT and CDR2 SNEGSKA (reference sequence).

Written as DNA, the CDR3 is TGTGCCAGTAGTATATCAGGGGCTGCCTACGAGCAGTACTTC. It codes for CASSISGAAYEQYF. The chain is built from TRBV19 and TRBJ2-7; D possibly corresponds to TRBD1 (6 bases). The CDR3 has 14 amino acids. Deletions cut 2 bases from V and 2 bases from J, with 10 bases between. Germline lookup yields CDR1 LNHDA and CDR2 SQIVND (reference sequence).

The chain has TRBV27 and TRBJ2-1, with 10 bases fitting TRBD2. The CDR3 totals 15 residues. Looked up from germline, CDR1 is MNHEY and CDR2 is SMNVEV (reference sequence). V lost 3 bases and J lost 8; bases outside the gene matches: 7. CDR3 in amino acids: CASSLGTSGAYEQFF. Here the CDR3 DNA reads TGTGCCAGCAGTTTGGGTACTAGCGGGGCCTATGAGCAGTTCTTC.

The chain uses TRBV28 and TRBJ1-4, with TRBD1 identical over 7 bases. The length of the CDR3 is 15 residues. V was pared by 5 bases and J by 6 bases, with 9 bases of the junction left unmatched. Germline assignment: CDR1 MDHEN and CDR2 SYDVKM. The CDR3 is CASSGRDSIDEKLFF. CDR3 coding DNA: TGTGCCAGCAGTGGGCGGGACAGCATCGATGAAAAACTGTTTTTT.

The chain recombines TRBV11-2 with TRBJ2-7; 7 nucleotides align to TRBD2. Trimming at V came to 5 bases and at J to 2 bases, leaving 9 bases not matched to a gene. CDR3 length: 15 amino acids. CDR1 and CDR2 from the germline V gene are SGHAT and FQNNGV. CDR3 in amino acids: CASSKKTREAYEQYF. CDR3 DNA: TGTGCCAGCAGCAAGAAGACTCGGGAGGCCTACGAGCAGTACTTC.

The rearrangement links TRBV5-5 to TRBJ2-5; D possibly corresponds to TRBD2 (6 bases). CDR1 and CDR2 (germline): SGHKS, YYEKEE (reference sequence). This CDR3 is built from 15 residues. V was cut by 0 bases and J by 5 bases, with 14 bases left in between. The CDR3 loop reads CASSLAGGKGETQYF. CDR3 DNA: TGTGCCAGCAGCTTGGCCGGCGGGAAGGGGGAGACCCAGTACTTC. Filled out from reference TRBV5-5 and TRBJ2-5, the complete variable domain reads DAGVTQSPTHLIKTRGQQVTLRCSPISGHKSVSWYQQVLGQGPQFIFQYYEKEERGRGNFPDRFSARQFPNYSSELNVNALLLGDSALYLCASSLAGGKGETQYFGPGTRLLVL.

The rearrangement joins TRBV27 to TRBJ1-2, with D maybe TRBD1 (6 bases). V was cut by 2 bases and J by 4 bases, with 11 bases left in between. This CDR3 has 14 amino acids. Looked up from germline, CDR1 is MNHEY and CDR2 is SMNVEV (reference sequence). CDR3 bases: TGTGCCAGCAGTTTACAGGGGAAGGGCTATGGCTACACCTTC. Translating gives CASSLQGKGYGYTF.

This clone was seen a single time. The V call is TRBV5-1, the J call TRBJ2-1, with D perhaps TRBD1 (5 bases). The CDR3 length is 14 residues. Germline CDR1 is SGHRS and CDR2 is YFSETQ. V lost 1 base and J 7 bases, leaving 12 bases between the germline ends. The CDR3 is CASSLNPGANEQFF. CDR3 DNA: TGCGCCAGCAGCTTGAATCCTGGGGCTAATGAGCAGTTCTTC.

This sequence joins TRBV2 and TRBJ2-1; 7 nucleotides align to TRBD2. The CDR3 loop spans 13 amino acids. With V trimmed by 1 base and J by 7 bases, 1 base remained unmatched. In germline, CDR1 is SNHLY, CDR2 FYNNEI. CDR3 DNA sequence: TGTGCCAGCAGTGAAGAAGCGGGGAATGAGCAGTTCTTC. Encoded protein: CASSEEAGNEQFF.

For the CDR3, the DNA is TGTGCCAGCAGCTTTTGGGGGGGGGCAGGTGAGACCCAGTACTTC. Translating it yields CASSFWGGAGETQYF. V usage is TRBV7-2 and J usage is TRBJ2-5; tentatively, D is TRBD2 (7 bases). Germline V CDR1 and CDR2: SGHTA, FQGNSA. V was pared by 3 bases and J by 5 bases, with 16 bases between. The CDR3 is made up of 15 amino acids.

V gene TRBV19 combines with J gene TRBJ1-5; D gene unclear. CDR1 is LNHDA and CDR2 is SQIVND in the germline V gene (reference sequence). Between the trimmed V and J ends, which lost 1 base and 2 bases, there was a span of 12 bases. The length of the CDR3 is 16 residues. CDR3 loop: CASSIVEGEGNQPQHF. CDR3 DNA sequence: TGTGCCAGTAGTATAGTAGAGGGAGAGGGCAATCAGCCCCAGCATTTT.

As to this clone: This same CDR3 is encoded by further DNA sequences in the sample. The V gene is TRBV19, the J gene TRBJ1-2; 8 bases line up with TRBD1. Trimming cost V 2 bases and J 6 bases; bases outside gene matches: 5. Germline assignment: CDR1 LNHDA and CDR2 SQIVND (reference sequence). This CDR3 region has 14 residues. The CDR3 is CASSIRGQGHGYTF. In DNA form, the CDR3 reads TGTGCCAGTAGTATACGCGGACAGGGCCATGGCTACACCTTC.